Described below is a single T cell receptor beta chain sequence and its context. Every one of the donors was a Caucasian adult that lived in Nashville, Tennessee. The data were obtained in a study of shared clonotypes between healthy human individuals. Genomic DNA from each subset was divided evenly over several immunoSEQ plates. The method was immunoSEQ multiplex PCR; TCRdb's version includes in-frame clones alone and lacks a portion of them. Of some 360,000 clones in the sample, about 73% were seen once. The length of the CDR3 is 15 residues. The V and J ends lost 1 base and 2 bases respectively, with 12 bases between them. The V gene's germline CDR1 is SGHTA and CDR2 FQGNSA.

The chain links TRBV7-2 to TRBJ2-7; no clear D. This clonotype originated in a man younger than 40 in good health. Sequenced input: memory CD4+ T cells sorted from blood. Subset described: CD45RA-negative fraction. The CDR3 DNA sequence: TGTGCCAGCAGCTTAGAGGCCCTTTCCACCTACGAGCAGTACTTC. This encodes CASSLEALSTYEQYF.